This passage covers 10 T cell receptor beta chains from one sample sequenced in a study of human T cells and chemical hapten exposure. Time point given: patch test 2, 6 weeks after DPC sensitization. Treatment specified: therapeutic diphenylcyclopropenone sensitization with weekly scalp DPC. TCRdb recomputed calls from the RACE reads with MiXCR, one row per CDR3 protein. The data contain tens of thousands of distinct CDR3 sequences, around a tenth of them singletons. The sequencing here drew on whole blood, taken in connection with sensitization to the hapten diphenylcyclopropenone (DPC). The receptors were gathered from a man younger than 35 with alopecia areata. Some clones in this sample may be carry-over from other donors' samples.

This clonotype appeared a few times. The CDR3 is CASSQDSRGPDQETQYF. The CDR3 DNA reads as TGCGCCAGCAGCCAAGATTCGCGGGGGCCCGACCAAGAGACCCAGTACTTC. V and J are TRBV4-1 and TRBJ2-5; perhaps TRBD2 as D (7 bases). Germline values: CDR1 MGHRA, CDR2 YSYEKL. The CDR3 is 17 residues long. V was shortened by 0 bases and J by 0 bases, with 14 bases between the two germline ends.

The gene calls are TRBV28 and TRBJ2-7; D gene ambiguous. CDR1 and CDR2 from the germline V gene are MDHEN and SYDVKM. This CDR3 comprises 13 residues. V dropped 2 bases and J dropped 5 bases, with 10 bases sitting between them. DNA of the CDR3: TGTGCCAGCAGTTTACCCCGACATAACGAGCAGTACTTC. Its protein product is CASSLPRHNEQYF. Full variable domain (missing parts from reference TRBV28 and TRBJ2-7): DVKVTQSSRYLVKRTGEKVFLECVQDMDHENMFWYRQDPGLGLRLIYFSYDVKMKEKGDIPEGYSVSREKKERFSLILESASTNQTSMYLCASSLPRHNEQYFGPGTRLTVT.

This clonotype has more than one count but fewer than ten. The V call is TRBV9, the J call TRBJ1-2; no clear D. Trimming cost V 0 bases and J 3 bases, with 6 bases left between them. In germline, CDR1 is SGDLS, CDR2 YYNGEE. CDR3 length: 13 amino acids. The CDR3 DNA reads as TGTGCCAGCAGCGTAGGCCAGCACTATGGCTACACCTTC. Protein: CASSVGQHYGYTF.

This clonotype has a handful of counts. The chain is built from TRBV2 and TRBJ2-5, with D perhaps TRBD1 (6 bases). CDR3 length: 13 amino acids. Per germline, CDR1 SNHLY and CDR2 FYNNEI. Trimming removed 5 bases at V and 5 bases at J, with 12 bases between. The CDR3 region has the DNA TGTGCCAGCAGTAAACAGGGTCGGGAGACCCAGTACTTC. The encoded protein is CASSKQGRETQYF. The entire variable domain, with the rest obtained from reference TRBV2 and TRBJ2-5, is as follows: EPEVTQTPSHQVTQMGQEVILRCVPISNHLYFYWYRQILGQKVEFLVSFYNNEISEKSEIFDDQFSVERPDGSNFTLKIRSTKLEDSAMYFCASSKQGRETQYFGPGTRLLVL.

This clonotype has ten or more counts. The chain carries TRBV6-2 or TRBV6-3 and TRBJ1-1; possible D gene TRBD1, 6 bases. This CDR3 has 14 amino acids. Germline lookup yields CDR1 MNHEY and CDR2 SVGEGT. Trimming took 7 bases from V and 1 from J, leaving 13 bases between them. The CDR3 region has the DNA TGTGCCAGCACTACACCACAGGGGAACACTGAAGCTTTCTTT. Amino acid sequence: CASTTPQGNTEAFF.

This clonotype has more than one count but fewer than ten. J is TRBJ1-1 and V is TRBV3-2; TRBD1, the table's D call, was not compared with the DNA. TRBV3-2 constitutes a pseudogene. The CDR3 sequence is 16 residues long. The CDR3 sequence is CASSQGETGDGTEAFF. Written as DNA, the CDR3 is TGTGCCAGCAGCCAGGGTGAGACAGGGGATGGTACTGAAGCTTTCTTT.

The gene calls are TRBV7-9 and TRBJ2-6; possible D gene TRBD1, 6 bases. Trimming removed 2 bases from V and 4 bases from J, with 15 bases in between. The CDR3 length is 17 residues. Germline V CDR1 and CDR2: SEHNR, FQNEAQ (reference sequence). This chain's CDR3 is CASSLIPGAPGANVLTF. The CDR3 region has the DNA TGTGCCAGCAGCTTAATCCCAGGGGCCCCCGGGGCCAACGTCCTGACTTTC.

In this sample, this clonotype turned up a few times. This chain links TRBV6-5 with TRBJ2-3, with D perhaps matching TRBD1 (6 bases). Trimming took off 0 bases at V and 1 base at J, with 17 bases between the two ends. The CDR3 runs 18 residues. Germline CDR1 reads MNHEY; CDR2 reads SVGAGI. CDR3 loop: CASSYSTPGARGTDTQYF. CDR3 nucleotide sequence: TGTGCCAGCAGTTACTCGACCCCAGGGGCGCGGGGCACAGATACGCAGTATTTT.

The table lists this clonotype with many counts. The chain uses TRBV29-1 and TRBJ2-1; D possibly corresponds to TRBD1 (5 bases). The CDR3 runs 15 residues. Germline CDR1 is SQVTM and CDR2 is ANQGSEA. Trimming stripped 5 bases from V and 5 bases from J, with 19 bases between. The CDR3 loop reads CSVSIGPIGDNEQFF. DNA of the CDR3: TGCAGCGTTTCGATCGGACCCATAGGGGACAATGAGCAGTTCTTC.

This sequence joins TRBV7-9 and TRBJ2-7; D unresolved. Germline V gene sequence: CDR1 SEHNR, CDR2 FQNEAQ (reference sequence). The V gene lost 2 bases and the J gene lost 9 bases, with 11 bases spanning the gap. CDR3 length: 12 residues. This CDR3 is CASSLPEEGQYF. CDR3 sequence (DNA): TGTGCCAGCAGCTTACCCGAGGAAGGGCAGTACTTC.